The rows below give T cell receptor beta chains drawn from one sample of a study of post-analysis software for immune sequencing data. Each CDR3 protein gets one entry after TCRdb re-called the PCR reads with MiXCR. The sample has more than 450,000 distinct CDR3 sequences, roughly 46% seen once; the top ten hold under 2%. Sample: blood. These receptors came from a girl aged 10 to 17 with multiple sclerosis. The CDR3 runs from the conserved cysteine through the conserved F or W. The D gene is left open where the match is weak. Size tells how often a clone was seen (once, few, many) or the class of an expanded clone, and some rows leave it out.

.	TRBJ1-1	TRBV12-3/TRBV12-4	TRBD1	TGTGTCAGCAGTTTAACAGGGGGAGTCACTGAAGCTTTCTTT	CVSSLTGGVTEAFF
.	TRBJ1-2	TRBV7-3	.	TGTGCCTGCAGCTTAAGTCTCGGGGATGGCTACACCTTC	CACSLSLGDGYTF
.	TRBJ1-5	TRBV2	TRBD1	TGTGCCAGCAGCGGCGAGGGACAGGATAGCAATCAGCCCCAGCATTTT	CASSGEGQDSNQPQHF
few	TRBJ2-7	TRBV6-6	.	TGTGCCAGCAGTACCAGGGGACGGTCCGAGCAGTACTTC	CASSTRGRSEQYF
.	TRBJ2-5	TRBV4-2	.	TGTGCCAGCAGCCAAGACCTCGGGACGTACGAAGAGACCCAGTACTTC	CASSQDLGTYEETQYF
.	TRBJ2-5	TRBV20-1	TRBD2	TGCAGTGCTAGAGAGGGGGAGCGGGAGCAGTACTTC	CSAREGEREQYF
once	TRBJ2-5	TRBV9	.	TGTGCCAGCAGCCCCACGCCATCCTCTAAAGAGACCCGGTACTTC	CASSPTPSSKETRYF
few	TRBJ2-1	TRBV6-5	.	TGTGCCACCCGAGTGGGAATCTACAATGAGCAGTTCTTC	CATRVGIYNEQFF
.	TRBJ1-2	TRBV15	.	TGTGCCACCAGCAGAGACAGGGGTGGGGTATATGGCTACACCTTC	CATSRDRGGVYGYTF
.	TRBJ1-5	TRBV4-2	.	TGTGCCAGCAGCCAAGATCTGTATCAAAACGGGCAGCCCCAGCATTTT	CASSQDLYQNGQPQHF
.	TRBJ1-2	TRBV20-1	TRBD1	TGCAGTGTATACAGGGGGGGCTATGGCTACACCTTC	CSVYRGGYGYTF
.	TRBJ2-5	TRBV20-1	.	TGCAGTGCTGGGACTGGAGGGGGAGAGACCCAGTACTTC	CSAGTGGGETQYF
few	TRBJ2-3	TRBV29-1	TRBD2	TGCAGCGTTGCAAGGGCGGGAGAAGCAGATACGCAGTATTTT	CSVARAGEADTQYF
.	TRBJ2-7	TRBV9	.	TGTGCCAGCAGCGTAGAAGGGACAATCTACGAGCAGTACTTC	CASSVEGTIYEQYF
.	TRBJ2-5	TRBV20-1	TRBD2	TGCAGTGCCGGGAGGGAGCAGTACTTC	CSAGREQYF
.	TRBJ2-1	TRBV7-9	TRBD1	TGTGCCAGCAGTGACAGGGCTGGTAATGAGCAGTTCTTC	CASSDRAGNEQFF
.	TRBJ2-1	TRBV11-2	TRBD2	TGTGCCAGCAGCTTGGCCGGGACTAGCGGGAGACCCTACAATGAGCAGTTCTTC	CASSLAGTSGRPYNEQFF
few	TRBJ1-2	TRBV7-9	.	TGTGCCAGCAGCCCTGAGGCAGGGCTTGGAGACTATGGCTACACCTTC	CASSPEAGLGDYGYTF
.	TRBJ2-7	TRBV27	TRBD1	TGTGCCAGCAGTTTGGCCGGGACAGCAGCCTACGAGCAGTACTTC	CASSLAGTAAYEQYF
.	TRBJ2-4	TRBV7-2	.	TGTGCCAGCAGCTCTCGAAACATTCAGTACTTC	CASSSRNIQYF
.	TRBJ1-6	TRBV7-9	TRBD1	TGTGCCAGCAGCTGGACAGGAGGGGGATCACCCCTCCACTTT	CASSWTGGGSPLHF
.	TRBJ2-7	TRBV7-2	.	TGTGCCAGCAGCTCCCAGCAGGCCTACGAGCAGTACTTC	CASSSQQAYEQYF
.	TRBJ2-7	TRBV18	TRBD1	TGTGCCAGCTCACCACCGGGACAGCCATCCTACGAGCAGTACTTC	CASSPPGQPSYEQYF
.	TRBJ1-1	TRBV5-1	.	TGCGCCAGCAGCTTGGCCGGTGAAGCTTTCTTT	CASSLAGEAFF
few	TRBJ2-7	TRBV10-3	.	TGTGCCATCAGTGATTATCAAGGGAGAAGCTCCTACGAGCAGTACTTC	CAISDYQGRSSYEQYF
.	TRBJ1-5	TRBV12-3/TRBV12-4	.	TGTGCCAGCAGTTCGACAAATAGCAATCAGCCCCAGCATTTT	CASSSTNSNQPQHF
few	TRBJ2-7	TRBV9	.	TGTGCCAGCAGCGAAAGTAGTAGGTCCGAGCAGTACTTC	CASSESSRSEQYF
.	TRBJ2-7	TRBV6-6	TRBD2	TGTGCCAGCAGTTACTCGGCGCGGGGGACCTACGAGCAGTACTTC	CASSYSARGTYEQYF
.	TRBJ2-5	TRBV7-8	.	TGTGCCAGCAGCACCGACGACCTTTTAAGACAGGTCCGGGAGACCCAGTACTTC	CASSTDDLLRQVRETQYF
.	TRBJ2-5	TRBV10-3	.	TGTGCCATCAGTGAGGCGAAGCGGGACACGGGGGAGACCCAGTACTTC	CAISEAKRDTGETQYF
.	TRBJ2-1	TRBV5-1	TRBD2	TGCGCCAGCAGCTTTGGAACGGGGGGTGGCAATGAGCAGTTCTTC	CASSFGTGGGNEQFF
.	TRBJ2-3	TRBV5-1	.	TGCGCCAGCAGCTTGGTCGCGTCTACAGTGGATACGCAGTATTTT	CASSLVASTVDTQYF
.	TRBJ2-2	TRBV29-1	.	TGCAGCGTTGAAGATCAATCGACCGGGGAGCTGTTTTTT	CSVEDQSTGELFF
.	TRBJ2-7	TRBV10-3	.	TGTGCCATCAGTGAGGCACAGGACTCCTACGAGCAGTACTTC	CAISEAQDSYEQYF
.	TRBJ2-1	TRBV6-2/TRBV6-3	.	TGTGCCAGCAGTATCGGACCCGGACGTGTCAATGAGCAGTTCTTC	CASSIGPGRVNEQFF
few	TRBJ1-1	TRBV27	.	TGTGCCAGCAGTTTGCTGGGGTCGAACACTGAAGCTTTCTTT	CASSLLGSNTEAFF
.	TRBJ2-7	TRBV5-6	.	TGTGCCAGCAGCTTGGTGGGTCACTTACAACGCGAGCAGTACTTC	CASSLVGHLQREQYF
.	TRBJ1-2	TRBV7-2	TRBD1	TGTGCCAGCAGCTTAAGGAGCCGGGACAGGGGCTATGGCTACACCTTC	CASSLRSRDRGYGYTF
few	TRBJ2-5	TRBV24-1	.	TGTGCCAGGCCGGGACCCCCATGGGCCCAGTACTTC	CARPGPPWAQYF
.	TRBJ2-4	TRBV5-5	TRBD2	TGTGCCAGCAGCTTGGTTTTAGCGGGAGCATTGAACATTCAGTACTTC	CASSLVLAGALNIQYF
once	TRBJ2-7	TRBV12-3/TRBV12-4	.	TGTGCCAGCAGGTCGACAGGTAAATCGGGCTACGAGCAGTACTTC	CASRSTGKSGYEQYF